The 8 T cell receptor beta chains listed next were all sequenced from one sample in a study of blood T cells in healthy people across ages. Primed by a sample-barcoded 5' primer and a J-beta primer mix, a second PCR proceeded for roughly 7 to 12 cycles. TCRdb redid the calling of the 5' RACE reads with MiXCR, one entry per CDR3 protein. The sample shows 800,000 to 950,000 distinct CDR3 sequences, 48% of them seen only once. Sequences were obtained from blood. Receptors originate from a man in his thirties or forties in good health.

This clonotype was counted between two and nine times. This chain links TRBV20-1 with TRBJ2-7; D possibly matches TRBD1 or TRBD2 (5 bases each). The CDR3 runs 13 residues. With 8 bases removed from V and 2 bases from J, the gap between germline ends came to 16 bases. Germline V gene data show CDR1 as DFQATT and CDR2 as SNEGSKA (reference sequence). This CDR3 reads CSTPLEGPYEQYF. CDR3 nucleotides: TGCAGTACCCCCCTAGAGGGGCCCTACGAGCAGTACTTC.

This clonotype was seen a handful of times. The chain joins TRBV5-1 to TRBJ2-1; TRBD1 might be the D (6 bases). CDR1 SGHRS and CDR2 YFSETQ come from the germline V gene. The V gene lost 4 bases and the J gene lost 6 bases, with 20 bases spanning the gap. CDR3 length equals 16 residues. CDR3: CASSRAVAQGGNEQFF. The CDR3, as DNA: TGCGCCAGCAGCCGCGCCGTAGCACAAGGGGGCAATGAGCAGTTCTTC.

Comments on this clonotype: Compared with germline, one end of the junction differs, possibly owing to a read error. The V gene is TRBV20-1, the J gene TRBJ2-1; 8 bases are a match to TRBD1. Per germline, CDR1 DFQATT and CDR2 SNEGSKA (reference sequence). The CDR3 runs to 14 residues. The CDR3 loop is CSASPGGSYNKQFF. CDR3 DNA: TGCAGTGCTTCACCAGGGGGCTCCTACAATAAGCAGTTCTTC.

V gene TRBV20-1 combines with J gene TRBJ2-4, with 7 positions matching TRBD2. This CDR3 spans 13 amino acids. J lost 8 bases, V lost 4 bases, and 8 bases had no gene match. Germline V gene data show CDR1 as DFQATT and CDR2 as SNEGSKA (reference sequence). CDR3 bases: TGCAGTGCTACTAGCGGCGCCATGGACATTCAGTACTTC. This translates into CSATSGAMDIQYF.

V and J are TRBV7-9 and TRBJ2-3, with TRBD2 matching 11 bases. This CDR3 spans 17 amino acids. CDR1 and CDR2 (germline): SEHNR, FQNEAQ (reference sequence). V lost 2 bases, J lost 3 bases, and 7 bases stayed unmatched. CDR3 sequence (DNA): TGTGCCAGCAGCTTATTGGGGGGACTAGCGGCGACAGATACGCAGTATTTT. Residues: CASSLLGGLAATDTQYF.

The V gene is TRBV5-1, the J gene TRBJ1-6; 8 bases align to TRBD1. The V gene end was trimmed by 2 bases and the J gene end by 10 bases; junction bases not matched to a gene: 5. Germline V CDR1 and CDR2: SGHRS, YFSETQ. This CDR3 comprises 14 residues. The CDR3 DNA reads as TGCGCCAGCAGCTTCAGGGGGCTAGGGTCACCCCTCCACTTT. It is translated as CASSFRGLGSPLHF.

The rearrangement links TRBV28 to TRBJ2-7; possibly TRBD1 for D (6 bases). The V and J ends lost 6 bases and 1 base respectively, with 13 bases between them. The germline V gene encodes CDR1 MDHEN and CDR2 SYDVKM. CDR3 size: 14 residues. CDR3 protein: CASSPADRSYEQYF. For the CDR3, the DNA is TGTGCCAGCAGCCCAGCTGACAGGTCCTACGAGCAGTACTTC.

This clonotype was observed a single time. The chain recombines TRBV5-4 with TRBJ2-7; D possibly corresponds to TRBD1 (5 bases). This CDR3 contains 13 residues. Trimming left V 4 bases short and J 7 bases short, with 15 bases between. Germline assignment: CDR1 SGHNT and CDR2 YYREEE (reference sequence). Here the CDR3 reads CASSPERGNEQYF. CDR3 sequence (DNA): TGTGCCAGCAGCCCGGAAAGGGGTAATGAGCAGTACTTC.